This T cell receptor beta chain was captured in a study of blood T cell repertoires in COVID-19. Whole-study context: The origin of the acute and convalescent COVID-19 samples was the United States, Italy and Spain. Sample material is recorded as cDNA or gDNA derived from T cells, B-cell-depleted T cells, or PBMCs.

This clone came up once. Followed longitudinally, the Seattle patients had been enrolled during active infection. In the study's own analysis: The authors estimated nucleated cell counts from reference gene primer amplification. The repertoire was sequenced with immunoSEQ multiplex PCR; TCRdb's copy has only in-frame clones and lacks some. V and J calls and clone size come straight from that table; D and trimming were deduced from the DNA. The sample includes around 250,000 clones, about 90% of them seen just once. Deletions cut 6 bases from V and 7 bases from J, with 13 bases between. CDR1 and CDR2 (germline): SQVTM, ANQGSEA. The CDR3 consists of 12 residues.

Source material: peripheral blood. This clonotype was obtained from a woman in her 70s with COVID-19, enrolled during active disease. The rearrangement links TRBV29-1 to TRBJ2-1; no firm D call. Here the CDR3 reads CSVHTPPNEQFF. The DNA of the CDR3 is TGCAGCGTGCATACTCCTCCTAATGAGCAGTTCTTC.